The 24 T cell receptor beta chains reported below all come from one sample, sequenced in a study of PD-1 blockade in classical Hodgkin lymphoma. The repertoire was sequenced with immunoSEQ multiplex PCR; TCRdb's copy has only in-frame clones and lacks some. The table lists some 15,000 clones, around 80% of them singletons. Sample time point: cycle 4 day 1 (C4D1), after 6 weeks of nivolumab. In every patient, relapse followed autologous stem cell transplantation, while exposure to brentuximab vedotin differed. CD4+ T cells were purified from thawed PBMCs by magnetic negative selection. The sample here was CD4+ T cells from blood, taken before the fourth cycle of nivolumab. The source of these receptors is a human donor with classical Hodgkin lymphoma.

The gene calls are TRBV4-1 and TRBJ2-7; D is unclear. V was shortened by 1 base and J by 7 bases, with 14 bases between the two germline ends. This CDR3 region has 14 residues. In germline, CDR1 is MGHRA, CDR2 YSYEKL. The CDR3, as DNA: TGCGCCAGCAGCCAAGTTCACCACGTCGGGGAGCAGTACTTC. Translating gives CASSQVHHVGEQYF.

The gene calls are TRBV28 and TRBJ2-7; 7 positions agree with TRBD1. CDR3 size: 15 residues. CDR1 MDHEN and CDR2 SYDVKM come from the germline V gene. The V and J ends lost 5 bases and 2 bases, in that order; junction bases with no gene match: 9. CDR3 loop: CASSASGQETYEQYF. In DNA form, the CDR3 reads TGTGCCAGCAGTGCCTCCGGACAGGAGACCTACGAGCAGTACTTC.

The chain recombines TRBV6-1 with TRBJ2-1; 9 bases agree with TRBD2. This CDR3 is 20 amino acids long. Trimming took 2 bases from V and 4 from J; bases not matched to a gene: 18. Germline CDR1 reads MNHNS; CDR2 reads SASEGT. The CDR3 region has the DNA TGTGCCAGCAGTGAAACCCCGGGACGAGGAGCGGGAGGAGAATACAATGAGCAGTTCTTC. Residues: CASSETPGRGAGGEYNEQFF.

This CDR3 reads CASSLRQGSHNEQFF. CDR3 nucleotide sequence: TGTGCCAGCAGTTTAAGGCAGGGGTCCCACAATGAGCAGTTCTTC. The chain links TRBV27 to TRBJ2-1, with D maybe TRBD1 (6 bases). Trimming took 2 bases from V and 5 from J, leaving 13 bases between them. CDR1 and CDR2 from the germline V gene are MNHEY and SMNVEV (reference sequence). The CDR3 runs to 15 residues.

This chain links TRBV18 with TRBJ2-2, with 10 bases fitting TRBD1. This CDR3 has 15 amino acids. With 3 bases clipped from V and 4 bases from J, the junction kept 2 bases outside the gene matches. The germline gives CDR1 KGHSH, CDR2 LQKENI. The CDR3: CASSPDRGLTGELFF. The DNA for the CDR3 is TGTGCCAGCTCACCTGACAGGGGGCTCACCGGGGAGCTGTTTTTT.

This clone was recorded a few times. At one end, the junction sequence differs from germline, possibly due to a read error. The V call is TRBV27, the J call TRBJ2-1, with D tentatively TRBD2 (5 bases). CDR1 is MNHEY and CDR2 is SMNVEV in the germline V gene (reference sequence). This CDR3 contains 15 residues. The CDR3 DNA is TGTGCCAGCAGTCTATCCGGGATGACCTACAATGAGCAGTTCTTC. It specifies CASSLSGMTYNEQFF.

This chain links TRBV5-6 with TRBJ2-3, with 13 bases identical to TRBD2. The germline V gene has CDR1 SGHDT and CDR2 YYEEEE. The trim removed 4 bases at V and 4 bases at J, leaving 6 bases unmatched. There are 16 residues in the CDR3. The CDR3 here is CASSPGTSGIPDTQYF. Written as DNA, the CDR3 is TGTGCCAGCAGCCCTGGGACTAGCGGGATTCCAGATACGCAGTATTTT.

This clone has a handful of counts. The chain joins TRBV6-1 to TRBJ2-7; a weak D match, TRBD2 (7 bases). Trimming cost V 1 base and J 3 bases, with 16 bases left between them. The germline V gene has CDR1 MNHNS and CDR2 SASEGT. The CDR3 is 16 residues long. The CDR3 nucleotides are TGTGCCAGCAGTGAAGAGGGGGGGGGCGGTCTCTACGAGCAGTACTTC. It yields the protein CASSEEGGGGLYEQYF.

This clone has just a few counts. J is TRBJ1-1 and V is TRBV28; the D gene is possibly TRBD1 (6 bases). The CDR3 loop spans 12 amino acids. Germline assignment: CDR1 MDHEN and CDR2 SYDVKM. The ends were cut back, 8 bases at V and 0 bases at J, with 7 bases in the middle. The CDR3 loop is CASGQMNTEAFF. CDR3 DNA sequence: TGTGCCAGCGGACAGATGAACACTGAAGCTTTCTTT. The variable domain in full, with the rest retrieved from reference TRBV28 and TRBJ1-1, is DVKVTQSSRYLVKRTGEKVFLECVQDMDHENMFWYRQDPGLGLRLIYFSYDVKMKEKGDIPEGYSVSREKKERFSLILESASTNQTSMYLCASGQMNTEAFFGQGTRLTVV.

This chain connects TRBV7-8 to TRBJ1-1; D is uncertain. V was clipped by 3 bases and J by 3 bases, with 11 bases between them. Germline assignment: CDR1 SGHVS and CDR2 FQNEAQ. CDR3 length: 14 residues. DNA for the CDR3: TGTGCCAGCAGCTTTCGAGGGTGGGACACTGAAGCTTTCTTT. Its translation: CASSFRGWDTEAFF. Full variable domain (missing parts from reference TRBV7-8 and TRBJ1-1): GAGVSQSPRYKVAKRGQDVALRCDPISGHVSLFWYQQALGQGPEFLTYFQNEAQLDKSGLPSDRFFAERPEGSVSTLKIQRTQQEDSAVYLCASSFRGWDTEAFFGQGTRLTVV.

This clone came up once. The chain employs TRBV5-6 and TRBJ2-2; a weak D match, TRBD1 (5 bases). From germline, CDR1 is SGHDT and CDR2 YYEEEE. There are 14 residues in the CDR3. Trimming took 1 base from V and 1 from J, leaving 5 bases between them. The CDR3 DNA follows: TGTGCCAGCAGCTTGACAGGGAACACCGGGGAGCTGTTTTTT. The encoded protein is CASSLTGNTGELFF. The variable domain in full, completed from reference TRBV5-6 and TRBJ2-2, reads DAGVTQSPTHLIKTRGQQVTLRCSPKSGHDTVSWYQQALGQGPQFIFQYYEEEERQRGNFPDRFSGHQFPNYSSELNVNALLLGDSALYLCASSLTGNTGELFFGEGSRLTVL.

The chain has TRBV7-9 and TRBJ2-3; D ambiguous. There are 12 residues in the CDR3. From germline, CDR1 is SEHNR and CDR2 FQNEAQ (reference sequence). The V gene lost 6 bases and the J gene lost 4 bases, with 8 bases spanning the gap. The CDR3 nucleotides read TGTGCCAGCAGTCCCCCCGCAGATACGCAGTATTTT. Translation: CASSPPADTQYF.

The chain carries TRBV18 and TRBJ2-7; TRBD2 matches 11 bases. CDR1 KGHSH and CDR2 LQKENI come from the germline V gene. The CDR3 sequence is 16 residues long. The V gene end was trimmed by 1 base and the J gene end by 3 bases; junction bases not matched to a gene: 5. CDR3 residues: CASSPLTSGSVYEQYF. The CDR3 nucleotides read TGTGCCAGCTCACCACTAACTAGCGGGAGCGTCTACGAGCAGTACTTC.

The chain uses TRBV18 and TRBJ2-5; D might be TRBD2 (5 bases). V was shortened by 3 bases and J by 4 bases, with 18 bases between the two germline ends. Germline V CDR1 and CDR2: KGHSH, LQKENI. The CDR3 is 16 amino acids. The CDR3 loop is CASSPNLGSGGETQYF. The CDR3 nucleotides are TGTGCCAGCTCACCCAATTTGGGTTCAGGAGGAGAGACCCAGTACTTC.

The chain couples TRBV7-8 to TRBJ2-5; D possibly corresponds to TRBD2 (6 bases). Germline CDR1 and CDR2: SGHVS and FQNEAQ. CDR3 length: 13 amino acids. Trimming took 5 bases from V and 5 from J, leaving 12 bases between them. The CDR3 spells CASSLGLAETQYF. CDR3 DNA sequence: TGTGCCAGCAGCCTGGGACTTGCGGAGACCCAGTACTTC.

This sequence joins TRBV9 and TRBJ2-3; 7 positions match TRBD1. From germline, CDR1 is SGDLS and CDR2 YYNGEE. This CDR3 is built from 15 residues. With V trimmed by 3 bases and J by 4 bases, 8 bases remained unmatched. CDR3 sequence: CASSGGQPGPDTQYF. The CDR3 region has the DNA TGTGCCAGCAGCGGGGGACAGCCCGGACCAGATACGCAGTATTTT.

The count of this clone is one. The genes are TRBV9 and TRBJ2-1; tentative D call: TRBD2 (5 bases). CDR1 and CDR2 from the germline V gene are SGDLS and YYNGEE. The CDR3 extends over 16 amino acids. V was trimmed by 0 bases and J by 8 bases, leaving 18 bases between them. The chain's CDR3 is CASSVGETNPFDEQFF. The CDR3 nucleotides read TGTGCCAGCAGCGTAGGGGAGACTAATCCCTTCGATGAGCAGTTCTTC.

This clone has a single count. The rearrangement links TRBV4-1 to TRBJ2-3, with D perhaps being TRBD1 or TRBD2 (5 bases each). Germline V gene data show CDR1 as MGHRA and CDR2 as YSYEKL. CDR3 size: 16 residues. Trimming pared 4 bases from V and 3 bases from J, leaving 17 bases between. The CDR3, as DNA: TGCGCCAGCAGCCTACGGGAATCAGGGAGAACAGATACGCAGTATTTT. It specifies CASSLRESGRTDTQYF.

The chain combines TRBV4-1 with TRBJ2-7; 13 bases agree with TRBD2. The CDR3 runs 16 residues. V shed 0 bases and J 3 bases; nucleotides not matched to a gene: 2. Germline-derived CDR1 and CDR2 are MGHRA and YSYEKL. This CDR3 reads CASSQELAGGFYEQYF. The CDR3 region has the DNA TGCGCCAGCAGCCAAGAACTAGCGGGAGGGTTCTACGAGCAGTACTTC.

This sequence joins TRBV18 and TRBJ1-1; 8 positions agree with TRBD1. The ends lost 2 bases at V and 1 base at J; junction bases unmatched: 0. This CDR3 comprises 14 residues. The germline CDR1 and CDR2 sequences are KGHSH and LQKENI. The CDR3 coding sequence is TGTGCCAGCTCACCAGGGACAGGGAACACTGAAGCTTTCTTT. Residues: CASSPGTGNTEAFF.

V usage is TRBV15 and J usage is TRBJ2-3, with 7 bases matching TRBD2. Unmatched junction bases numbered 7, after V lost 3 bases and J lost 7 bases. The germline V gene encodes CDR1 LNHNV and CDR2 YYDKDF (reference sequence). The length of the CDR3 is 14 residues. The CDR3 bases are TGTGCCACCAGCAGCGGGGGGACTTCATATACGCAGTATTTT. It yields the protein CATSSGGTSYTQYF.

The chain links TRBV7-9 to TRBJ2-2; the D is unclear. Germline-derived CDR1 and CDR2 are SEHNR and FQNEAQ (reference sequence). This CDR3 spans 15 amino acids. Trimming shortened V by 3 bases and J by 2 bases, and 10 bases separated the two germline ends. The DNA of the CDR3 is TGTGCCAGCAGCTTGACCCAGGATAACACCGGGGAGCTGTTTTTT. It yields the protein CASSLTQDNTGELFF.

The chain couples TRBV19 to TRBJ2-2; 8 positions match TRBD2. The J segment lost 4 bases and the V segment lost 6 bases, leaving 10 bases of the junction unmatched. CDR1 is LNHDA and CDR2 is SQIVND in the germline V gene (reference sequence). The CDR3 is 16 amino acids. DNA of the CDR3: TGTGCCAGTAGCATTAGCGGGAACGGTGTCACCGGGGAGCTGTTTTTT. It specifies CASSISGNGVTGELFF.

The rearrangement joins TRBV6-1 to TRBJ2-7, with no clear D. Germline V lookup: CDR1 MNHNS, CDR2 SASEGT. V lost 0 bases to trimming and J lost 4 bases, with 7 bases between them. This CDR3 spans 13 amino acids. CDR3 DNA: TGTGCCAGCAGTGAAGCGGGTAAATACGAGCAGTACTTC. It codes for CASSEAGKYEQYF.